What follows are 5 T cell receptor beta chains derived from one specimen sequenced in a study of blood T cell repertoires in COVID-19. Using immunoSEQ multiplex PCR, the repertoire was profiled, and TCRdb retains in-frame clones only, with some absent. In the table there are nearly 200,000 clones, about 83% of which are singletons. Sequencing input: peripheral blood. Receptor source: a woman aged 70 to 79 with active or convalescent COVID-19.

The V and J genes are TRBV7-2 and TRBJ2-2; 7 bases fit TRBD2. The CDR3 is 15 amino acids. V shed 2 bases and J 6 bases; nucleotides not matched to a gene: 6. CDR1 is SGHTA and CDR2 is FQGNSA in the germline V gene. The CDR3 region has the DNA TGTGCCAGCAGCTTAAGGCGGGAGAGGGCCGGGGAGCTGTTTTTT. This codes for CASSLRRERAGELFF.

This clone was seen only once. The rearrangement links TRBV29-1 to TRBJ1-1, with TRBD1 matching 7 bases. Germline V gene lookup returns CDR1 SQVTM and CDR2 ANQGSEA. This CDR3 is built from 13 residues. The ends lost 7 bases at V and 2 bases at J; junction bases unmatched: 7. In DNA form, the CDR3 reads TGCAGCGCCGCCGGGACAGCCAACACTGAAGCTTTCTTT. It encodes CSAAGTANTEAFF.

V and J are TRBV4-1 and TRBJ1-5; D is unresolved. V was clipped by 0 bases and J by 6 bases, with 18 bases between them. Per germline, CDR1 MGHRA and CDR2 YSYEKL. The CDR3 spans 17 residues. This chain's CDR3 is CASSQDPAARSSQPQHF. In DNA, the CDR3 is TGCGCCAGCAGCCAAGATCCGGCAGCCAGGTCCAGTCAGCCCCAGCATTTT.

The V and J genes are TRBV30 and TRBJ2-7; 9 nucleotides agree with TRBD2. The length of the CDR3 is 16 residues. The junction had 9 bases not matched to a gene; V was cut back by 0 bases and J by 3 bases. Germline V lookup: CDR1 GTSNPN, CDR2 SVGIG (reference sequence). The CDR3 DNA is TGTGCCTGGAGTGTAGCGGGAGGCCTCACCCTCTACGAGCAGTACTTC. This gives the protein CAWSVAGGLTLYEQYF.

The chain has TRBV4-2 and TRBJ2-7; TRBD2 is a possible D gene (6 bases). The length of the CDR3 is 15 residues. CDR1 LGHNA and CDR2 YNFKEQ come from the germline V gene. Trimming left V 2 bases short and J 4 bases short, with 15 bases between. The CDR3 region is CASSQSFFSGYEQYF. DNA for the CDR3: TGTGCCAGCAGCCAAAGTTTTTTTAGCGGTTACGAGCAGTACTTC.